These 8 T cell receptor beta chains originate from one sample sequenced in a study of OX40 agonist ivuxolimab in advanced cancers. The table came from immunoSEQ multiplex PCR; TCRdb's copy has only in-frame clones and leaves some out. The sample has some 34,000 clones; about 78% are singletons. Sequenced here: CD4+ or CD8+ T cells sorted from blood, sampled in a trial of the OX40 agonist ivuxolimab. The receptors shown here come from an adult with an advanced solid tumor such as melanoma, head and neck, liver or kidney cancer.

This clone has a handful of counts. The chain carries TRBV27 and TRBJ1-6; no definite D call. Germline CDR1 reads MNHEY; CDR2 reads SMNVEV (reference sequence). Trimming stripped 9 bases from V and 10 bases from J, with 13 bases between. The CDR3 has 12 residues. Here the CDR3 reads CARPGLKSPLHF. The CDR3, as DNA: TGTGCCAGACCCGGGCTGAAGTCACCCCTCCACTTT.

The chain couples TRBV28 to TRBJ1-2; D uncertain. The CDR3 has 11 residues. Trimming pared 8 bases from V and 5 bases from J, leaving 9 bases between. Per germline, CDR1 MDHEN and CDR2 SYDVKM. The CDR3 bases are TGTGCCAGCGGTGGAGAGTATGGCTACACCTTC. Residues: CASGGEYGYTF.

The chain links TRBV18 to TRBJ2-1; unclear D gene. The germline gives CDR1 KGHSH, CDR2 LQKENI. This CDR3 region has 12 residues. V lost 5 bases and J 12 bases, leaving 14 bases between the germline ends. The CDR3 sequence is CASSSSGSVQFF. CDR3 DNA: TGTGCCAGCTCATCGTCTGGGTCGGTGCAGTTCTTC.

The chain couples TRBV7-2 to TRBJ2-1; no clear D. This CDR3 has 16 amino acids. The V end was cut by 5 bases, the J end by 0 bases, with 14 bases between. CDR1 and CDR2 (germline): SGHTA, FQGNSA. CDR3 region: CASSLFQLASYNEQFF. In DNA form, the CDR3 reads TGTGCCAGCAGCCTCTTTCAACTGGCCTCCTACAATGAGCAGTTCTTC.

The chain has TRBV5-1 and TRBJ2-3; a possible D gene is TRBD1 (5 bases). The CDR3 is made up of 17 amino acids. With 0 bases removed from V and 2 bases from J, the gap between germline ends came to 16 bases. Germline assignment: CDR1 SGHRS and CDR2 YFSETQ. This CDR3 reads CASSLGMGQVNTDTQYF. CDR3 nucleotide sequence: TGCGCCAGCAGCTTGGGGATGGGGCAGGTGAACACAGATACGCAGTATTTT.

The rearrangement uses TRBV19 and TRBJ2-3; TRBD1 is a possible D gene (5 bases). Between the trimmed V and J ends, which lost 3 bases and 1 base, there was a span of 8 bases. From germline, CDR1 is LNHDA and CDR2 SQIVND (reference sequence). The length of the CDR3 is 14 residues. The CDR3 DNA sequence: TGTGCCAGTAGTATTACAGGAGGCACAGATACGCAGTATTTT. Translating it yields CASSITGGTDTQYF.

The chain uses TRBV5-1 and TRBJ2-1; 7 bases align to TRBD1. The CDR3 covers 14 residues. Per the germline V gene, CDR1 is SGHRS and CDR2 is YFSETQ. V gave up 2 bases and J gave up 8 bases; unmatched junction bases: 7. The CDR3 sequence is CASSFKGARDEQFF. The CDR3 nucleotides are TGCGCCAGCAGCTTTAAGGGGGCGAGGGATGAGCAGTTCTTC.

The rearrangement uses TRBV10-3 and TRBJ2-1; 9 bases are shared with TRBD2. Germline V CDR1 and CDR2: ENHRY, SYGVKD. There are 13 residues in the CDR3. The trim removed 7 bases at V and 5 bases at J, leaving 3 bases unmatched. CDR3 protein: CAINSGGNNEQFF. The CDR3 nucleotides are TGTGCCATCAATAGCGGGGGTAACAATGAGCAGTTCTTC.